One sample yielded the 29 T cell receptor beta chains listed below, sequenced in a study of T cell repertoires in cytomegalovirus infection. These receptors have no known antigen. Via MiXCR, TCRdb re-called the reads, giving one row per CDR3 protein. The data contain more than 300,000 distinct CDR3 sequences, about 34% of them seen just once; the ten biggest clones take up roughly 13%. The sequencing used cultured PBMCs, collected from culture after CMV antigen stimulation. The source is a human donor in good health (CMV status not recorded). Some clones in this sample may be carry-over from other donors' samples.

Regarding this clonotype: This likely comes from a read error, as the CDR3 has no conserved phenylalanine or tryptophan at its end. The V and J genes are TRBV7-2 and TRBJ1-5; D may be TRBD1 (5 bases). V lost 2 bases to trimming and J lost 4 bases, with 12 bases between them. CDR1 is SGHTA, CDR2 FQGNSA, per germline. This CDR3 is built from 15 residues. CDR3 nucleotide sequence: TGTGCCAGCAGCTTATTTTTATCAGGGAATCAGCCCCAGCATCTT. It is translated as CASSLFLSGNQPQHL.

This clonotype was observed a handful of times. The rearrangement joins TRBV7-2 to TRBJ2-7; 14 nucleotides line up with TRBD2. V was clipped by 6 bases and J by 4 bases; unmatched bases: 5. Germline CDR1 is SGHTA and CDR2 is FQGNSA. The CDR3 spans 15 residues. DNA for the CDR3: TGTGCCAGCAGACCCGGGACTAGCGGGGGATACGAGCAGTACTTC. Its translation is CASRPGTSGGYEQYF.

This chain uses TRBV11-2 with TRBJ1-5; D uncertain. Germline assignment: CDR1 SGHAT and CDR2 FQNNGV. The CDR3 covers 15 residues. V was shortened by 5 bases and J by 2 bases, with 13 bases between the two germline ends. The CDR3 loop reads CASSPRGAGNQPQHF. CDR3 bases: TGTGCCAGCAGCCCCCGGGGAGCTGGCAATCAGCCCCAGCATTTT. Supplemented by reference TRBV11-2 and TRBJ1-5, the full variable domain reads EAGVAQSPRYKIIEKRQSVAFWCNPISGHATLYWYQQILGQGPKLLIQFQNNGVVDDSQLPKDRFSAERLKGVDSTLKIQPAKLEDSAVYLCASSPRGAGNQPQHFGDGTRLSIL.

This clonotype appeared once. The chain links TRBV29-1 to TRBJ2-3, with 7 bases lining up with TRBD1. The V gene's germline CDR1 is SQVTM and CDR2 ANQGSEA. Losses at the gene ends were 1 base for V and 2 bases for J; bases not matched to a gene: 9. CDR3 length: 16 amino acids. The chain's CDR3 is CSVEVGQVPTTDTQYF. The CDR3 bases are TGCAGCGTTGAAGTCGGACAGGTACCGACCACAGATACGCAGTATTTT.

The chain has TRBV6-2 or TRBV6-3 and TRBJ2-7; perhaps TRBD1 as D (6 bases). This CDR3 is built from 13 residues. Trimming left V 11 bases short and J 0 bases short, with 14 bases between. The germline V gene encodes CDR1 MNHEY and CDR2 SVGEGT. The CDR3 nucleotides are TGTGCCGGAAGGGGACAAAGCTCCTACGAGCAGTACGTC. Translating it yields CAGRGQSSYEQYV.

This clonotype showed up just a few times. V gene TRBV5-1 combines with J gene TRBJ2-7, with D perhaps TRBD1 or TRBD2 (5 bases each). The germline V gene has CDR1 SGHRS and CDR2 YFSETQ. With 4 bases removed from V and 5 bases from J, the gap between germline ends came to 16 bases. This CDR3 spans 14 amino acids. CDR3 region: CASSPSSRAHEQYF. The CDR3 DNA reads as TGCGCCAGCAGCCCTAGCTCCAGGGCGCACGAGCAGTACTTC.

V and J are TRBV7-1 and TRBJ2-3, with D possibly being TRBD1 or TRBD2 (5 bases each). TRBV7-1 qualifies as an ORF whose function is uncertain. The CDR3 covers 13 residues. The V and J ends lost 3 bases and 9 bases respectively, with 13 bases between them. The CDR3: CASSSGAESTQYF. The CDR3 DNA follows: TGTGCCAGCAGCTCCGGGGCGGAAAGCACGCAGTATTTT.

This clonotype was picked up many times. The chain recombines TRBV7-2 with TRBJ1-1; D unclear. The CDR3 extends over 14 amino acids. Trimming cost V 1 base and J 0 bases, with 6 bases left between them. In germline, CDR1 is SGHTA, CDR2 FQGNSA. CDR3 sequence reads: CASSLGALNTEAFF. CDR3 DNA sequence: TGTGCCAGCAGCTTAGGGGCCCTGAACACTGAAGCTTTCTTT.

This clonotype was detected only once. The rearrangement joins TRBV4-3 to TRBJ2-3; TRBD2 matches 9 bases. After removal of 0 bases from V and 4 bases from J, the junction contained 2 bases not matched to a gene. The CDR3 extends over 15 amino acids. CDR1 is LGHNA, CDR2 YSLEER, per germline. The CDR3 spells CASSQDAGGPDTQYF. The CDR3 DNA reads TGCGCCAGCAGCCAAGACGCGGGAGGGCCAGATACGCAGTATTTT.

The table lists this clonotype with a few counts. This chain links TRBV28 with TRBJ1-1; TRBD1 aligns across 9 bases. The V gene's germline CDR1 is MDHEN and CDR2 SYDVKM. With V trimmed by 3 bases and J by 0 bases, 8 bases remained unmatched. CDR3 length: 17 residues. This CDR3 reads CASSFGDRVFMNTEAFF. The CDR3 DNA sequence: TGTGCCAGCAGTTTCGGGGACAGGGTCTTCATGAACACTGAAGCTTTCTTT.

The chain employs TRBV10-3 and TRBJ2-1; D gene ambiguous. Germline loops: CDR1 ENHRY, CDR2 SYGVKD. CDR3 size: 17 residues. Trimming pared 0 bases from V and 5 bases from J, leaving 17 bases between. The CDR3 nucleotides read TGTGCCATCAGTGAGTCGGAGCTCAGAGCTAGGGACAATGAGCAGTTCTTC. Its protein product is CAISESELRARDNEQFF.

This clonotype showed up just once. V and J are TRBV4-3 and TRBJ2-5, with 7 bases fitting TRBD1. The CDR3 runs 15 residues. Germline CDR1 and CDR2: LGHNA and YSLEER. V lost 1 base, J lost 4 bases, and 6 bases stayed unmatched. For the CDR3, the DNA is TGCGCCAGCAGCCAAGTACAGGGGAACGTAGAGACCCAGTACTTC. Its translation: CASSQVQGNVETQYF.

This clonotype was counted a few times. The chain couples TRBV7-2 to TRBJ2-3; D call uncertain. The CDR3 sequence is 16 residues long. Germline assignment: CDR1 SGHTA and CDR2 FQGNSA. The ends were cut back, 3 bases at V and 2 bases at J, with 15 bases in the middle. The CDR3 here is CASSLVLGTHTDTQYF. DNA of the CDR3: TGTGCCAGCAGCTTGGTGCTTGGAACTCACACAGATACGCAGTATTTT.

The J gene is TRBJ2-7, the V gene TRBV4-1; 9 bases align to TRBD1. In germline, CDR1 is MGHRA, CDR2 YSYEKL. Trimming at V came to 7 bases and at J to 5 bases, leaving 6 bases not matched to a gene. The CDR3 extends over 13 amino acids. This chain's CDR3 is CASIQGAFNEQYF. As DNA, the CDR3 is TGCGCCAGCATACAGGGGGCTTTCAACGAGCAGTACTTC.

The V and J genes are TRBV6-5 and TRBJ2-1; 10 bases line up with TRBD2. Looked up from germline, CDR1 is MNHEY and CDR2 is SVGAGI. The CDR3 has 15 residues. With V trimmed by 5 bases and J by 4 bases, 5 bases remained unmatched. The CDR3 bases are TGTGCCAGCAGTGGGGGACTAGCGAGGTACAATGAGCAGTTCTTC. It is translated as CASSGGLARYNEQFF.

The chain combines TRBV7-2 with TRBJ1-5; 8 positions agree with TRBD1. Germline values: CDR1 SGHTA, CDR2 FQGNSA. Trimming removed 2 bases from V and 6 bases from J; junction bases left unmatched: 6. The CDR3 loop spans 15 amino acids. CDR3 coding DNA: TGTGCCAGCAGCTTATACAGGGGGACGGGTCAGCCCCAGCATTTT. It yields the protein CASSLYRGTGQPQHF.

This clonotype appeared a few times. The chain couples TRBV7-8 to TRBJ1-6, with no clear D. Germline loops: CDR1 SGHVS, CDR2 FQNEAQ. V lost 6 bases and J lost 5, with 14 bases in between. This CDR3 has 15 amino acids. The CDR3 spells CASRITAQDNSPLHF. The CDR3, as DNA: TGTGCCAGCAGAATTACGGCCCAGGATAATTCACCCCTCCACTTT.

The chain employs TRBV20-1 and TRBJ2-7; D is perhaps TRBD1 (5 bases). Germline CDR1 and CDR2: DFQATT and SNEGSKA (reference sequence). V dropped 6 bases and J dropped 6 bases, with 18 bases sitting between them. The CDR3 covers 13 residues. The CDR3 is CSAPGRGSTEQYF. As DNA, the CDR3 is TGCAGTGCCCCTGGTAGGGGTTCAACCGAGCAGTACTTC.

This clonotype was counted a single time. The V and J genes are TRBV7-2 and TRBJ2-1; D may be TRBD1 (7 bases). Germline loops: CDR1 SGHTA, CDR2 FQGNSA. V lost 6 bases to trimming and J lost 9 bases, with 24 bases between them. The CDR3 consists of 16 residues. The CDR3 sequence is CASSSRGVRGLSEQFF. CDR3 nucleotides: TGTGCCAGCAGTTCTAGGGGGGTTAGGGGGCTGAGTGAGCAGTTCTTC.

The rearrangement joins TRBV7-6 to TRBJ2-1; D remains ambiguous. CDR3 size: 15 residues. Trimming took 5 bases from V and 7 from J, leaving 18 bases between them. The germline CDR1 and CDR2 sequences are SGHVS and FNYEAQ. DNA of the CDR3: TGTGCCAGCAGCCATGCGTCGGCCGGAAAAAATGAGCAGTTCTTC. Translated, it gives CASSHASAGKNEQFF.

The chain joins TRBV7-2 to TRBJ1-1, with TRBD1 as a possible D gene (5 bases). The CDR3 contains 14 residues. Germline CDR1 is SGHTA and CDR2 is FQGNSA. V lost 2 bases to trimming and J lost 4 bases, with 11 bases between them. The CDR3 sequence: CASSLRGGITEAFF. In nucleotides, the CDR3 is TGTGCCAGCAGCTTACGGGGGGGTATCACTGAAGCTTTCTTT.

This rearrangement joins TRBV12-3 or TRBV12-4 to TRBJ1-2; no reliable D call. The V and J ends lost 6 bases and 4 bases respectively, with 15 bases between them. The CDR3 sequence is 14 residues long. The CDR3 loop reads CASSLKRGIYGYTF. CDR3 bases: TGTGCCAGCAGCCTCAAAAGAGGGATCTATGGCTACACCTTC.

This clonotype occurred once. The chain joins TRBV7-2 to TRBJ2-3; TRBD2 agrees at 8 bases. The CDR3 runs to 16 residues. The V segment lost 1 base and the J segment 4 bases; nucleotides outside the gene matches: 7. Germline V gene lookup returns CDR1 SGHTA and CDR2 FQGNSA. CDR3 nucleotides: TGTGCCAGCAGCTTAGGAGGAGCGGGAGTATCAGATACGCAGTATTTT. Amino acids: CASSLGGAGVSDTQYF.

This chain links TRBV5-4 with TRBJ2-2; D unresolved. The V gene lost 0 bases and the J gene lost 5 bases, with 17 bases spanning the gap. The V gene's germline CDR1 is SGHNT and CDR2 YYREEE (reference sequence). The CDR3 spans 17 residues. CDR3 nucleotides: TGTGCCAGCAGCTTGGGACCCCCGGGCCTGGGGACCGGGGAGCTGTTTTTT. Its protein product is CASSLGPPGLGTGELFF.

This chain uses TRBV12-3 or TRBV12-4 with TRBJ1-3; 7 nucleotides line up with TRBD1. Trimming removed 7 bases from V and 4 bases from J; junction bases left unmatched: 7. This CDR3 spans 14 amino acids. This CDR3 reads CASTTTGIGNTIYF. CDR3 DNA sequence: TGTGCCAGCACCACGACAGGGATCGGAAACACCATATATTTT.

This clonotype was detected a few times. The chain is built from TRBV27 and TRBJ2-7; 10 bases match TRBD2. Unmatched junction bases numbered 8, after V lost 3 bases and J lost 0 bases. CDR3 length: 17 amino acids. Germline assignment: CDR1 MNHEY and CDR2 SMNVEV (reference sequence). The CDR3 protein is CASSFLGLADRSYEQYF. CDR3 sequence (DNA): TGTGCCAGCAGTTTCCTAGGACTAGCGGACCGCTCCTACGAGCAGTACTTC.

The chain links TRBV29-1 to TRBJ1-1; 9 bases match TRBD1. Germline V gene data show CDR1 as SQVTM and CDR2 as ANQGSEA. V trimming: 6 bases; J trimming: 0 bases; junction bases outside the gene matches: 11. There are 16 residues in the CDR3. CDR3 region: CSVRVPGQGLNTEAFF. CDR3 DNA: TGCAGCGTGAGGGTCCCGGGACAGGGTTTGAACACTGAAGCTTTCTTT.

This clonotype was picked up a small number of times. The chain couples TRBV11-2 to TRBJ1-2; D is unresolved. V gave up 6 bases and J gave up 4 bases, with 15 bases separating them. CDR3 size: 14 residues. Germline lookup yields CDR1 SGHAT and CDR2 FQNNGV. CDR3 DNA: TGTGCCAGCAGGCGCCCGGGCCCGATCTATGGCTACACCTTC. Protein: CASRRPGPIYGYTF.

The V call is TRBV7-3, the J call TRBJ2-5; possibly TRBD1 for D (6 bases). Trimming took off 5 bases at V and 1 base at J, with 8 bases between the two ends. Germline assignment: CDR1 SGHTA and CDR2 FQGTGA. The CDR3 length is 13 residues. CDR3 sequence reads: CASSKTGQETQYF. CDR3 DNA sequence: TGTGCCAGCAGCAAGACAGGCCAAGAGACCCAGTACTTC.